The present TCR beta chain was sequenced within a study of blood T cells in healthy people across ages. This clonotype turned up a few times. Its antigen remains unidentified. Study-level findings and limits: Shifts in expanded clonotypes may have been confounded by donor CMV status, which was unknown.

It was with a sample-barcoded 5' primer and a J-beta primer mix that a second PCR of about 6 to 12 cycles was run. TCRdb re-called the 5' RACE reads through MiXCR, storing one row per CDR3 protein. The table records roughly 1.5 million distinct CDR3 sequences, 35% to 45% of them present only once. V shed 4 bases and J 3 bases; nucleotides not matched to a gene: 8. CDR3 length: 18 amino acids. The germline V gene encodes CDR1 ENHRY and CDR2 SYGVKD. This sequence originates from a woman under 30 in good health. Specimen: blood. This chain joins TRBV10-3 and TRBJ2-6; 11 nucleotides match TRBD1. This chain's CDR3 is CAISGPDRGRVGANVLTF. The CDR3 region has the DNA TGTGCCATCAGTGGCCCGGACAGGGGGCGCGTTGGGGCCAACGTCCTGACTTTC.